This TCR beta chain was retrieved from a study of lymphopenia after photon versus proton radiotherapy. Study-level points and caveats: Post-nadir diversity loss with photons came from oligoclonal expansion, particularly CD8+ Temra cells.

Method: immunoSEQ multiplex PCR; TCRdb's copy keeps in-frame clones and lacks some. The sample lists around 26,000 clones, about 82% occurring once. V shed 5 bases and J shed 0 bases, with 7 bases lying between them. The CDR3 has 13 amino acids. The germline gives CDR1 SGHVS, CDR2 FNYEAQ. Points on this clone: The antigen is not known.

The sample here was peripheral blood, taken from a patient treated with proton-based radiotherapy. The chain links TRBV7-6 to TRBJ1-1; tentatively, D is TRBD1 (5 bases). This TCR was recovered from a woman between 65 and 79 years old with pancreatic cancer. CDR3 in DNA: TGTGCCAGCAGCCCGACAGTGAACACTGAAGCTTTCTTT. Protein sequence: CASSPTVNTEAFF. The variable domain in full, with the rest retrieved from reference TRBV7-6 and TRBJ1-1, is GAGVSQSPRYKVTKRGQDVALRCDPISGHVSLYWYRQALGQGPEFLTYFNYEAQQDKSGLPNDRFSAERPEGSISTLTIQRTEQRDSAMYRCASSPTVNTEAFFGQGTRLTVV.